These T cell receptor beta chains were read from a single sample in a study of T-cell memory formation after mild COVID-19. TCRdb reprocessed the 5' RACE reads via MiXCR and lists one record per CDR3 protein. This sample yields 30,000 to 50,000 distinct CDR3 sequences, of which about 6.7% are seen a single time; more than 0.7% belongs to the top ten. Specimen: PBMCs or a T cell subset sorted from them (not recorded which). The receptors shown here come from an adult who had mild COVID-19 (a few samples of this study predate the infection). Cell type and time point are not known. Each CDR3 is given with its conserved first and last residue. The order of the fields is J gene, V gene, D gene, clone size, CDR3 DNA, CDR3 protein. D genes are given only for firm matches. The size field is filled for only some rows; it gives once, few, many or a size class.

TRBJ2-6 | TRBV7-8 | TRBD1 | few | TGTGCCAGCAGCTTACCCGGACAGGGGGCTTACGGGGCCAACGTCCTGACTTTC | CASSLPGQGAYGANVLTF
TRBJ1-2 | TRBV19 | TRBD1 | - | TGTGCCAGTAGTGCGGAAAGGGGGCTTGGCTACACCTTC | CASSAERGLGYTF
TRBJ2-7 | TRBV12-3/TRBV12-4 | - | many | TGTGCCAGCAGTTCCGGGGTCAGCTCCTACGAGCAGTACTTC | CASSSGVSSYEQYF
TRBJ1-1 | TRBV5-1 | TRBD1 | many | TGCGCCAGCAGCTTGGTAGCAGGGGGCACTGAAGCTTTCTTT | CASSLVAGGTEAFF
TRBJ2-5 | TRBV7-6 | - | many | TGTGCCAGCAGCCCGGGGTCGTCCGAGACCCAGTACTTC | CASSPGSSETQYF
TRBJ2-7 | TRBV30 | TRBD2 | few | TGTGCCTGGCCGGGACTAGCGGGATATTACGAGCAGTACTTC | CAWPGLAGYYEQYF
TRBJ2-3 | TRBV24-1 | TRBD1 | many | TGTGCCACCAGTGATACGGGGACAGGGAGAGGAGATACGCAGTATTTT | CATSDTGTGRGDTQYF
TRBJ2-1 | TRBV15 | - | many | TGTGCCACCAGCAGAGATGAGGCTAGCCCTCTCGGGGAGCAGTTCTTC | CATSRDEASPLGEQFF
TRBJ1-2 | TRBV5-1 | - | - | TGCGCCAGCAGCCCCGATGGACACTCCTATGGCTACACCTTC | CASSPDGHSYGYTF
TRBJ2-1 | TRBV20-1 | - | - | TGCAGTGCTAGACTACCTCCTGAGCAGTTCTTC | CSARLPPEQFF
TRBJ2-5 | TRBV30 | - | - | TGTGCCTGGAGTCGCGGGATACAAGAGACCCAGTACTTC | CAWSRGIQETQYF
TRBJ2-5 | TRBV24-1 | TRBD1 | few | TGTGCCACCAGTGAGCGGGACAGGCACCAAGAGACCCAGTACTTC | CATSERDRHQETQYF
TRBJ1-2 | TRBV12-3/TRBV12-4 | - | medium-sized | TGTGCCAGCAGCTCCGACAGGAAACCCTCCTATGGCTACACCTTC | CASSSDRKPSYGYTF
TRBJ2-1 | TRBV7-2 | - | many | TGTGCCAGCAGCTTAGTCCAGTACAATGAGCAGTTCTTC | CASSLVQYNEQFF
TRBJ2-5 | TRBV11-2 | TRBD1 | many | TGTGCCAGCAGCCCGGACAGGGGGTTGTGGGAGACCCAGTACTTC | CASSPDRGLWETQYF
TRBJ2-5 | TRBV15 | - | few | TGTGCCACCAGCAGAGACACAGCTCGGGAGACCCAGTACTTC | CATSRDTARETQYF
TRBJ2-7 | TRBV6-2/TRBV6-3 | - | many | TGTGCCAGCAGTTACACCGCTAGCAGTACCTACGAGCAGTACTTC | CASSYTASSTYEQYF
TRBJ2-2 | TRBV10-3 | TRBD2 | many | TGTGCCATCAGTTCCGGGACTAGCGGGAACACCGGGGAGCTGTTTTTT | CAISSGTSGNTGELFF
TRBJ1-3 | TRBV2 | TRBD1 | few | TGTGCCAGCAGGGAGACCGGGACAGGGCTTGGAAACACCATATATTTT | CASRETGTGLGNTIYF
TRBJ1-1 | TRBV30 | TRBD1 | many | TGTGCCTGGAGTATTGACAGGGGCACTGAAGCTTTCTTT | CAWSIDRGTEAFF
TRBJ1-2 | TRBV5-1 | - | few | TGCGCCAGCAGCTTGGGTGGTAAAGGGGACGGCTACACCTTC | CASSLGGKGDGYTF
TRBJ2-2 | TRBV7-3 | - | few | TGTGCCAGCAGCACAACGAACACCGGGGAGCTGTTTTTT | CASSTTNTGELFF
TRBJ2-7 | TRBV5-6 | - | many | TGTGCCAGCAGCTTGGGCAGAGTCTACGAGCAGTACTTC | CASSLGRVYEQYF
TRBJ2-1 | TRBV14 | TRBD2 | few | TGTGCCAGCAGCCCACGACTAGCGGGAGGGGGGACTGAGCAGTTCTTC | CASSPRLAGGGTEQFF
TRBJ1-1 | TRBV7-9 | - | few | TGTGCCAGCAGCTTAGGCGCCAGTTTCACTGAAGCTTTCTTT | CASSLGASFTEAFF